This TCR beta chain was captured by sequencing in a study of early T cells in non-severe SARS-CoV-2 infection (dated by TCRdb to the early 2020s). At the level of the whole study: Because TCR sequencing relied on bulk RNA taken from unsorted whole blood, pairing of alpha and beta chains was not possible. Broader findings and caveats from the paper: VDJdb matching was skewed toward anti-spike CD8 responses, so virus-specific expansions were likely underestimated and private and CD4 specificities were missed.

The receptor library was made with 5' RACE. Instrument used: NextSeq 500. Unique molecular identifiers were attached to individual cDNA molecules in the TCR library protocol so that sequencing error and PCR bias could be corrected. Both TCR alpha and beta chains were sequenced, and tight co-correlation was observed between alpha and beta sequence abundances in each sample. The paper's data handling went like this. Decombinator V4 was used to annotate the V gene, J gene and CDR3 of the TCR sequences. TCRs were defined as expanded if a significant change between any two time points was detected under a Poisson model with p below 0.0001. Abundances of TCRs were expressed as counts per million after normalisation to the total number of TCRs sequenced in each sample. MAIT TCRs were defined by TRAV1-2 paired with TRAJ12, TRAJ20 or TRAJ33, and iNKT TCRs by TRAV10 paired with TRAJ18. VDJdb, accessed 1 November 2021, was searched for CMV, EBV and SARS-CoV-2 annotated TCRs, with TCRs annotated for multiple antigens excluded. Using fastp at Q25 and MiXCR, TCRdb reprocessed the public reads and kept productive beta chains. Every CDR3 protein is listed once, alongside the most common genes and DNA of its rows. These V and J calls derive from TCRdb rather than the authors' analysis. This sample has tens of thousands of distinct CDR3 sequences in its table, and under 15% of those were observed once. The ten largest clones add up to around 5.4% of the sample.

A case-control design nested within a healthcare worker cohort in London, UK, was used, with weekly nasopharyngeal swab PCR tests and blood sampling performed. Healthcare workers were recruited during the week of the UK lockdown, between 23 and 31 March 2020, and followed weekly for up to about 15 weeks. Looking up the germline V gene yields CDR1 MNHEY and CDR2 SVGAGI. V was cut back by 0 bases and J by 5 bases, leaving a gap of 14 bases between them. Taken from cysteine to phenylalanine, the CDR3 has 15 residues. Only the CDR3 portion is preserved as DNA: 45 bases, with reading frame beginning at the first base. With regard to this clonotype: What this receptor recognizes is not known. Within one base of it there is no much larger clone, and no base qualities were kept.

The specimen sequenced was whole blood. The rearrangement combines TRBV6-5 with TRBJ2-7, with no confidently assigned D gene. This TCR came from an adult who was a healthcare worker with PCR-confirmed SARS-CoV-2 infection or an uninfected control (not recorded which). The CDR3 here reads CASSYSNGLVNEQYF. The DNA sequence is TGTGCCAGCAGTTACTCGAACGGTCTAGTAAACGAGCAGTACTTC.